The 24 T cell receptor beta chains below were found in one sample sequenced in a study of blood T cells in healthy people across ages. Together with a sample-barcoded 5' primer, a J-beta primer mix was included in a second PCR lasting about 7 to 11 cycles. TCRdb re-called the 5' RACE reads with MiXCR, one entry per CDR3 protein. The top ten clones hold 9.4% of a sample with roughly 700,000 distinct CDR3 sequences, 20% to 25% of them seen once. These same records also appear under a second study, on T cells of mothers and their children.

Material for sequencing was blood. The source of these receptors is a boy younger than 18 in good health.

J is TRBJ1-2 and V is TRBV3-1, with D unclear. The germline V and J ends were trimmed by 4 bases and 4 bases, with 13 bases remaining between them. The CDR3 length is 14 residues. From germline, CDR1 is LGHDT and CDR2 YNNKEL (reference sequence). CDR3 residues: CASSPTVAPYGYTF. The CDR3 DNA reads TGTGCCAGCAGCCCGACGGTAGCCCCCTATGGCTACACCTTC.

The V and J genes are TRBV6-1 and TRBJ2-5, with 10 positions matching TRBD1. The J call could be wrong; TRBJ2-1 is a better fit for the DNA end. CDR3 size: 15 residues. From germline, CDR1 is MNHNS and CDR2 SASEGT. The CDR3 spells CASREGQGMVSEQFF. DNA of the CDR3: TGTGCCAGCAGAGAGGGACAGGGGATGGTCAGTGAGCAGTTCTTC.

The chain links TRBV20-1 to TRBJ1-5; TRBD1 is a possible D gene (5 bases). With 5 bases removed from V and 5 bases from J, the gap between germline ends came to 16 bases. CDR1 is DFQATT, CDR2 SNEGSKA, per germline (reference sequence). The CDR3 totals 14 residues. CDR3 protein: CSASNVGGYQPQHF. The DNA of the CDR3 is TGCAGTGCTTCGAACGTCGGGGGGTATCAGCCCCAGCATTTT.

This clonotype came up many times. CDR3 region: CASSQAGYNEQFF. The CDR3 bases are TGCGCCAGCAGCCAAGCCGGGTACAATGAGCAGTTCTTC. The V and J genes are TRBV4-1 and TRBJ2-1; unclear D gene. CDR3 size: 13 residues. Germline CDR1 is MGHRA and CDR2 is YSYEKL. The germline V and J ends were trimmed by 1 base and 4 bases, with 5 bases remaining between them.

This clonotype was observed once. Given a much more abundant clone one base away, this may be a read error. V usage is TRBV29-1 and J usage is TRBJ2-5; 9 bases are a match to TRBD1. The CDR3 is 13 amino acids. Germline V gives CDR1 SQVTM, CDR2 ANQGSEA. The CDR3 loop reads CSGKGQGQETQSF. Here the CDR3 DNA reads TGCAGCGGGAAGGGACAGGGACAAGAGACCCAGTCCTTC.

This clonotype came up a few times. The V and J genes are TRBV6-6 and TRBJ1-3, with D hard to call. The CDR3 consists of 15 residues. Trimming took off 6 bases at V and 1 base at J, with 13 bases between the two ends. Germline CDR1 reads MNHNY; CDR2 reads SVGAGI (reference sequence). CDR3 loop: CASRSILRSGNTIYF. The CDR3 DNA reads TGTGCCAGCAGGTCCATCCTGAGATCTGGAAACACCATATATTTT.

There are a few counts of this clonotype. The J gene is TRBJ1-6, the V gene TRBV28; tentatively, D is TRBD1 (5 bases). This CDR3 spans 15 amino acids. Germline-derived CDR1 and CDR2 are MDHEN and SYDVKM. V was cut by 6 bases and J by 8 bases, with 17 bases left in between. This CDR3 reads CASREALGADSPLHF. As DNA, the CDR3 is TGTGCCAGCAGGGAGGCTCTTGGGGCTGATTCACCCCTCCACTTT.

The chain links TRBV10-3 to TRBJ2-7; 7 bases align to TRBD1. V was pared by 11 bases and J by 3 bases, with 7 bases of the junction left unmatched. The germline gives CDR1 ENHRY, CDR2 SYGVKD. The CDR3 totals 12 residues. This chain's CDR3 is CAVGPGGYEQYF. The CDR3 nucleotides are TGTGCCGTCGGGCCAGGGGGCTACGAGCAGTACTTC.

V gene TRBV28 combines with J gene TRBJ2-1; no definite D call. Germline lookup yields CDR1 MDHEN and CDR2 SYDVKM. With 2 bases removed from V and 4 bases from J, the gap between germline ends came to 9 bases. The CDR3 covers 14 residues. The DNA of the CDR3 is TGTGCCAGCAGTTTAAGCTTCTTATACAATGAGCAGTTCTTC. This translates into CASSLSFLYNEQFF.

This clonotype was observed a handful of times. This chain joins TRBV9 and TRBJ2-1; 15 nucleotides align to TRBD2. Germline CDR1 SGDLS, CDR2 YYNGEE. The CDR3 is 20 residues long. With 1 base clipped from V and 3 bases from J, the junction kept 11 bases outside the gene matches. The CDR3 protein is CASSVTILGTSGRFYNEQFF. As DNA, the CDR3 is TGTGCCAGCAGCGTAACCATACTTGGGACTAGCGGGAGGTTCTACAATGAGCAGTTCTTC.

The gene calls are TRBV12-3 or TRBV12-4 and TRBJ2-2; D ambiguous. This CDR3 has 14 amino acids. The V end lost 3 bases, the J end lost 6 bases, and 11 bases lay between the germline ends. The CDR3, as DNA: TGTGCCAGCAGTTTGCAGCGTAACGCCGGGGAGCTGTTTTTT. This translates into CASSLQRNAGELFF.

V is TRBV20-1 and J is TRBJ2-7; D gene unclear. Germline CDR1 is DFQATT and CDR2 is SNEGSKA (reference sequence). V was cut by 0 bases and J by 0 bases, with 12 bases left in between. The CDR3 loop spans 15 amino acids. The CDR3 sequence is CSARDGLRSSYEQYF. CDR3 nucleotide sequence: TGCAGTGCTAGAGATGGTCTTCGGAGCTCCTACGAGCAGTACTTC.

This chain connects TRBV4-1 to TRBJ2-5, with D perhaps TRBD1 (6 bases). Germline-derived CDR1 and CDR2 are MGHRA and YSYEKL. The CDR3 extends over 14 amino acids. Trimming shortened V by 0 bases and J by 7 bases, and 12 bases separated the two germline ends. CDR3 amino acids: CASSQDPKGGTQYF. The CDR3 DNA is TGCGCCAGCAGCCAAGATCCCAAAGGGGGGACCCAGTACTTC.

This sequence joins TRBV6-2 or TRBV6-3 and TRBJ2-2; D is ambiguous. CDR1 is MNHEY, CDR2 SVGEGT, per germline. V lost 8 bases, J lost 7 bases, and 14 bases lay in between. The CDR3 totals 13 residues. The CDR3 coding sequence is TGTGCCAGCCGAGGTCCCATTGTCGGGGAGCTGTTTTTT. Translating it yields CASRGPIVGELFF.

The J gene is TRBJ2-1, the V gene TRBV5-1; 7 bases fit TRBD2. The CDR3 covers 15 residues. Germline V lookup: CDR1 SGHRS, CDR2 YFSETQ. V lost 5 bases to trimming and J lost 0 bases; unmatched junction nucleotides: 5. CDR3: CASRLRTSSYNEQFF. Here the CDR3 DNA reads TGCGCCAGCAGACTGAGGACTAGCTCCTACAATGAGCAGTTCTTC.

The chain recombines TRBV29-1 with TRBJ2-3, with 9 bases lining up with TRBD2. There are 14 residues in the CDR3. In germline, CDR1 is SQVTM, CDR2 ANQGSEA. Losses at the gene ends were 5 bases for V and 2 bases for J; bases not matched to a gene: 5. In DNA form, the CDR3 reads TGCAGCGTTCCGGGACTAGCAATCACAGATACGCAGTATTTT. Protein: CSVPGLAITDTQYF.

The V call is TRBV2, the J call TRBJ1-4, with 8 bases identical to TRBD1. Looked up from germline, CDR1 is SNHLY and CDR2 is FYNNEI. The CDR3 length is 15 residues. Trimming removed 6 bases from V and 0 bases from J; junction bases left unmatched: 3. The CDR3 spells CASRDREATNEKLFF. The CDR3, as DNA: TGTGCCAGCAGGGACAGGGAAGCAACTAATGAAAAACTGTTTTTT. Filled out from reference TRBV2 and TRBJ1-4, the complete variable domain reads EPEVTQTPSHQVTQMGQEVILRCVPISNHLYFYWYRQILGQKVEFLVSFYNNEISEKSEIFDDQFSVERPDGSNFTLKIRSTKLEDSAMYFCASRDREATNEKLFFGSGTQLSVL.

Only a few counts were recorded for this clonotype. The rearrangement uses TRBV29-1 and TRBJ2-7, with 7 bases identical to TRBD1. With V trimmed by 6 bases and J by 6 bases, 5 bases remained unmatched. Germline V gives CDR1 SQVTM, CDR2 ANQGSEA. This CDR3 region has 11 residues. CDR3 bases: TGCAGCGTGGGGACAGCGGTCGAGCAGTACTTC. This gives the protein CSVGTAVEQYF.

This chain joins TRBV6-5 and TRBJ1-4; D is undetermined. V lost 2 bases, J lost 5 bases, and 9 bases lay in between. CDR1 is MNHEY and CDR2 is SVGAGI in the germline V gene. The CDR3 runs to 14 residues. Here the CDR3 reads CASSYEGGNEKLFF. CDR3 in DNA: TGTGCCAGCAGTTACGAGGGAGGCAATGAAAAACTGTTTTTT.

The J gene is TRBJ2-4, the V gene TRBV7-6; D remains ambiguous. The germline gives CDR1 SGHVS, CDR2 FNYEAQ. Trimming cost V 4 bases and J 8 bases, with 12 bases left between them. CDR3 length: 13 residues. Here the CDR3 reads CASSSLYEDIQYF. The CDR3 coding sequence is TGTGCCAGCAGCTCCCTCTATGAGGACATTCAGTACTTC. The full variable domain, in which reference TRBV7-6 and TRBJ2-4 provide the parts outside the CDR3, is GAGVSQSPRYKVTKRGQDVALRCDPISGHVSLYWYRQALGQGPEFLTYFNYEAQQDKSGLPNDRFSAERPEGSISTLTIQRTEQRDSAMYRCASSSLYEDIQYFGAGTRLSVL.

This sequence joins TRBV5-1 and TRBJ1-6, with D uncertain. Germline CDR1 reads SGHRS; CDR2 reads YFSETQ. The CDR3 loop spans 13 amino acids. Trimming left V 4 bases short and J 8 bases short, with 10 bases between. In nucleotides, the CDR3 is TGCGCCAGCAGCCCTGACATAGATTCACCCCTCCACTTT. It specifies CASSPDIDSPLHF.

The rearrangement joins TRBV6-6 to TRBJ2-3; either TRBD1 or TRBD2 may supply D (5 bases each). V lost 5 bases to trimming and J lost 0 bases, with 12 bases between them. The CDR3 is 15 amino acids. CDR1 and CDR2 (germline): MNHNY, SVGAGI (reference sequence). The CDR3 here is CASSTRDGSTDTQYF. The DNA of the CDR3 is TGTGCCAGCAGTACCCGGGACGGTAGCACAGATACGCAGTATTTT.

This clonotype was observed a handful of times. The chain recombines TRBV6-5 with TRBJ2-7, with D maybe TRBD2 (6 bases). This CDR3 has 12 residues. Deletions cut 2 bases from V and 6 bases from J, with 8 bases between. CDR1 and CDR2 (germline): MNHEY, SVGAGI. The CDR3 coding sequence is TGTGCCAGCAGTTACAGCGGGCTCGAGCAGTACTTC. Amino acid sequence: CASSYSGLEQYF.

The chain links TRBV10-3 to TRBJ2-7; D not resolved. The CDR3 runs to 15 residues. Trimming left V 0 bases short and J 0 bases short, with 9 bases between. Germline CDR1 reads ENHRY; CDR2 reads SYGVKD. CDR3 sequence: CAISESDLSSYEQYF. DNA of the CDR3: TGTGCCATCAGTGAGTCCGACCTTAGCTCCTACGAGCAGTACTTC.